This passage covers 27 T cell receptor beta chains from one sample sequenced in a study of T cells after yellow fever vaccination. TCRdb ran MiXCR on the 5' RACE reads and lists one entry per CDR3 protein. Among about 330,000 distinct CDR3 sequences listed, over 3.5% were seen once. The source was PBMCs, collected 5 days after the yellow fever booster vaccination. These receptors were taken from a man aged 18-30 years who received the YFV17D yellow fever vaccine.

The rearrangement links TRBV3-1 to TRBJ2-7; D unclear. The CDR3 consists of 13 residues. From germline, CDR1 is LGHDT and CDR2 YNNKEL (reference sequence). Between the trimmed V and J ends, which lost 2 bases and 7 bases, there was a span of 12 bases. The CDR3 DNA reads as TGTGCCAGCAGCCAACTTTCGGTACAAGAGCAGTACTTC. This codes for CASSQLSVQEQYF.

The chain couples TRBV9 to TRBJ1-4; tentative D call: TRBD1 (5 bases). CDR3 size: 17 residues. The germline gives CDR1 SGDLS, CDR2 YYNGEE. With 4 bases removed from V and 6 bases from J, the gap between germline ends came to 22 bases. This CDR3 is CASSPEGKGREDEKLFF. As DNA, the CDR3 is TGTGCCAGCAGCCCCGAGGGGAAAGGCAGGGAGGATGAAAAACTGTTTTTT.

This clonotype was observed at least ten times. The V gene is TRBV20-1, the J gene TRBJ1-1; D uncertain. From germline, CDR1 is DFQATT and CDR2 SNEGSKA (reference sequence). CDR3 length equals 13 residues. V shed 1 base and J shed 5 bases, with 11 bases lying between them. In DNA form, the CDR3 reads TGCAGTGCTAGAGGTCGGTTATTGACTGAAGCTTTCTTT. Translated: CSARGRLLTEAFF.

This clonotype was seen a few times. The chain employs TRBV5-1 and TRBJ1-6, with 8 bases that match TRBD1. With V trimmed by 4 bases and J by 10 bases, 10 bases remained unmatched. The CDR3 loop spans 15 amino acids. Germline V CDR1 and CDR2: SGHRS, YFSETQ. CDR3 in DNA: TGCGCCAGCAGCCGGGGACAGGACCGGGGGTCACCCCTCCACTTT. Translating it yields CASSRGQDRGSPLHF.

In regard to this clonotype: The junction departs from the called germline gene at one end, perhaps through a read error. V usage is TRBV10-3 and J usage is TRBJ2-1; D may be TRBD1 or TRBD2 (5 bases each). The CDR3 has 16 amino acids. CDR1 is ENHRY, CDR2 SYGVKD, per germline. CDR3 coding DNA: TGTGCCATCAGTGACTCCCGGGGCTCCTCCTACAAGGAGCAGTTCTTC. It is translated as CAISDSRGSSYKEQFF.

This clonotype was picked up many times. Here the CDR3 reads CSASGLAGARFF. For the CDR3, the DNA is TGCAGTGCTTCGGGACTAGCGGGGGCCCGGTTCTTC. This chain links TRBV20-1 with TRBJ2-1, with 14 nucleotides matching TRBD2. The CDR3 is 12 residues long. Unmatched junction bases numbered 6, after V lost 5 bases and J lost 15 bases. The V gene's germline CDR1 is DFQATT and CDR2 SNEGSKA (reference sequence).

The table lists this clonotype with a few counts. The chain joins TRBV18 to TRBJ1-1; D is uncertain. The CDR3 extends over 16 amino acids. Trimming removed 0 bases from V and 7 bases from J, with 18 bases in between. From germline, CDR1 is KGHSH and CDR2 LQKENI. The CDR3 bases are TGTGCCAGCTCACCACCGTCGGTGGGTGCGAACCTTGAAGCTTTCTTT. Translating gives CASSPPSVGANLEAFF. The variable domain in full, with the rest retrieved from reference TRBV18 and TRBJ1-1, is NAGVMQNPRHLVRRRGQEARLRCSPMKGHSHVYWYRQLPEEGLKFMVYLQKENIIDESGMPKERFSAEFPKEGPSILRIQQVVRGDSAAYFCASSPPSVGANLEAFFGQGTRLTVV.

This clonotype was seen repeatedly, ten times or more. This sequence joins TRBV20-1 and TRBJ2-1; TRBD1 matches at 9 bases. The germline gives CDR1 DFQATT, CDR2 SNEGSKA (reference sequence). The CDR3 spans 17 residues. The V segment lost 1 base and the J segment 4 bases; nucleotides outside the gene matches: 11. This CDR3 is CSARGYAGTGNYNEQFF. Here the CDR3 DNA reads TGCAGTGCTAGAGGTTATGCCGGGACAGGGAATTACAATGAGCAGTTCTTC.

This chain links TRBV12-3 or TRBV12-4 with TRBJ1-5; the D is unclear. Trimming pared 5 bases from V and 1 base from J, leaving 9 bases between. This CDR3 comprises 14 residues. The CDR3 DNA reads as TGTGCCAGCAGTCTAGTATTCAGCAATCAGCCCCAGCATTTT. Amino acid sequence: CASSLVFSNQPQHF.

This clonotype was found a few times. The rearrangement links TRBV19 to TRBJ2-3; 9 nucleotides match TRBD1. CDR1 is LNHDA and CDR2 is SQIVND in the germline V gene (reference sequence). With V trimmed by 5 bases and J by 4 bases, 10 bases remained unmatched. There are 16 residues in the CDR3. The DNA of the CDR3 is TGTGCCAGTAGTCCCGGGACAGGGAATCAGGCAGATACGCAGTATTTT. It yields the protein CASSPGTGNQADTQYF. Full variable domain (rest looked up from reference TRBV19 and TRBJ2-3): DGGITQSPKYLFRKEGQNVTLSCEQNLNHDAMYWYRQDPGQGLRLIYYSQIVNDFQKGDIAEGYSVSREKKESFPLTVTSAQKNPTAFYLCASSPGTGNQADTQYFGPGTRLTVL.

This clonotype was detected a few times. The chain employs TRBV19 and TRBJ2-7, with D possibly matching TRBD2 (6 bases). The V end lost 5 bases, the J end lost 3 bases, and 14 bases lay between the germline ends. Germline V lookup: CDR1 LNHDA, CDR2 SQIVND (reference sequence). The CDR3 totals 14 residues. The CDR3 DNA reads TGTGCCAGTAGTCGGGACTCCTTAAACTACGAGCAGTACTTC. Its translation is CASSRDSLNYEQYF.

This clonotype was seen a few times. This rearrangement joins TRBV7-2 to TRBJ2-1; no clear D. Germline values: CDR1 SGHTA, CDR2 FQGNSA. The V and J ends lost 7 bases and 9 bases respectively, with 19 bases between them. The CDR3 is made up of 14 amino acids. CDR3 nucleotides: TGTGCCAGCATATCGGACCTTATGGGAAGTGAGCAGTTCTTC. It specifies CASISDLMGSEQFF.

The chain has TRBV7-2 and TRBJ1-1; 8 positions agree with TRBD1. This CDR3 has 13 residues. J gave up 5 bases and V 6 bases, and 5 bases lay outside the gene matches. From germline, CDR1 is SGHTA and CDR2 FQGNSA. CDR3 in amino acids: CASRDRGGTEAFF. CDR3 coding DNA: TGTGCCAGCAGAGACAGGGGTGGAACTGAAGCTTTCTTT.

The chain has TRBV18 and TRBJ2-7, with TRBD2 matching over 7 bases. Germline lookup yields CDR1 KGHSH and CDR2 LQKENI. CDR3 length: 14 amino acids. Unmatched junction bases numbered 6, after V lost 5 bases and J lost 2 bases. In DNA, the CDR3 is TGTGCCAGCTCAAGCGGGGTACGAGCCTACGAGCAGTACTTC. This sequence encodes CASSSGVRAYEQYF.

The CDR3 region is CASSSAPGTYEQYV. Here the CDR3 DNA reads TGTGCCAGCAGCTCGGCCCCTGGGACCTACGAGCAGTACGTC. This rearrangement joins TRBV7-2 to TRBJ2-7, with D unresolved. Germline lookup yields CDR1 SGHTA and CDR2 FQGNSA. Trimming removed 4 bases from V and 2 bases from J, with 12 bases in between. There are 14 residues in the CDR3.

This clonotype was seen only a few times. V is TRBV29-1 and J is TRBJ1-4; no clear D. Per the germline V gene, CDR1 is SQVTM and CDR2 is ANQGSEA. Between the trimmed V and J ends, which lost 5 bases and 3 bases, there was a span of 13 bases. The CDR3 covers 14 residues. CDR3 DNA: TGCAGCGTTTTGCTGACGGTCCCTAATGAAAAACTGTTTTTT. It encodes CSVLLTVPNEKLFF.

This clonotype was found a few times. The chain links TRBV20-1 to TRBJ1-5, with D maybe TRBD1 (5 bases). Germline V CDR1 and CDR2: DFQATT, SNEGSKA (reference sequence). CDR3 length equals 14 residues. Trimming took 2 bases from V and 2 from J, leaving 10 bases between them. The CDR3 reads CSARSGAGNQPQHF. Here the CDR3 DNA reads TGCAGTGCTAGAAGCGGGGCCGGCAATCAGCCCCAGCATTTT.

This clonotype was seen more than once but under ten times. This chain connects TRBV7-2 to TRBJ2-1; D is unclear. Germline V gene lookup returns CDR1 SGHTA and CDR2 FQGNSA. Trimming removed 3 bases from V and 5 bases from J, with 14 bases in between. The CDR3 covers 15 residues. The DNA for the CDR3 is TGTGCCAGCAGCTTCCTTTCCGCGAATAACAATGAGCAGTTCTTC. Encoded protein: CASSFLSANNNEQFF.

The chain links TRBV19 to TRBJ1-2; D may be TRBD1 (5 bases). The V end was cut by 11 bases, the J end by 9 bases, with 22 bases between. The length of the CDR3 is 13 residues. The V gene's germline CDR1 is LNHDA and CDR2 SQIVND (reference sequence). In DNA form, the CDR3 reads TGTGCCTCCGAGGCCGGGACCTTAAGGAGCTACACCTTC. Translating it yields CASEAGTLRSYTF.

This clonotype was counted many times. The genes are TRBV6-1 and TRBJ2-2; D is unclear. Trimming removed 3 bases from V and 0 bases from J, with 2 bases in between. CDR1 is MNHNS, CDR2 SASEGT, per germline. CDR3 length: 13 amino acids. CDR3 protein: CASSDPNTGELFF. DNA of the CDR3: TGTGCCAGCAGTGATCCGAACACCGGGGAGCTGTTTTTT.

This clonotype was counted between two and nine times. The rearrangement uses TRBV15 and TRBJ1-5, with D perhaps TRBD1 (6 bases). Germline assignment: CDR1 LNHNV and CDR2 YYDKDF (reference sequence). The CDR3 contains 16 residues. The germline V and J ends were trimmed by 0 bases and 2 bases, with 11 bases remaining between them. The CDR3 nucleotides are TGTGCCACCAGCAGAGATCCATGGACAGGCAATCAGCCCCAGCATTTT. Its protein is CATSRDPWTGNQPQHF.

Ten or more counts support this clonotype. This rearrangement joins TRBV12-3 or TRBV12-4 to TRBJ2-2, with TRBD1 identical over 8 bases. Trimming cost V 5 bases and J 1 base; bases outside gene matches: 6. This CDR3 contains 16 residues. CDR3 sequence (DNA): TGTGCCAGCAGTCCATGGGGACAGGTGAACACCGGGGAGCTGTTTTTT. It encodes CASSPWGQVNTGELFF.

This clonotype occurred many times. This chain links TRBV29-1 with TRBJ2-5; D call uncertain. Germline-derived CDR1 and CDR2 are SQVTM and ANQGSEA. The CDR3 length is 11 residues. Between the trimmed V and J ends, which lost 7 bases and 5 bases, there was a span of 11 bases. CDR3 bases: TGCAGCGGTATCGGGCAGGAGACCCAGTACTTC. Encoded protein: CSGIGQETQYF. Supplemented by reference TRBV29-1 and TRBJ2-5, the full variable domain reads SAVISQKPSRDICQRGTSLTIQCQVDSQVTMMFWYRQQPGQSLTLIATANQGSEATYESGFVIDKFPISRPNLTFSTLTVSNMSPEDSSIYLCSGIGQETQYFGPGTRLLVL.

This CDR3 reads CASWVGGPRANEQFF. CDR3 DNA sequence: TGTGCCAGCTGGGTCGGGGGGCCTCGGGCGAATGAGCAGTTCTTC. The chain employs TRBV7-9 and TRBJ2-1; a possible D gene is TRBD2 (7 bases). The CDR3 contains 15 residues. Germline V lookup: CDR1 SEHNR, CDR2 FQNEAQ (reference sequence). The V end was cut by 8 bases, the J end by 7 bases, with 21 bases between.

The V gene is TRBV20-1, the J gene TRBJ2-3; D gene unclear. Trimming removed 6 bases at V and 0 bases at J, with 13 bases between. The CDR3 is 14 amino acids. Germline V gives CDR1 DFQATT, CDR2 SNEGSKA (reference sequence). CDR3 nucleotides: TGCAGTGCCCCGATTGGCTCTAGCACAGATACGCAGTATTTT. It codes for CSAPIGSSTDTQYF.

Many counts were recorded for this clonotype. The rearrangement links TRBV20-1 to TRBJ2-1; D uncertain. Germline V gene sequence: CDR1 DFQATT, CDR2 SNEGSKA (reference sequence). The CDR3 contains 12 residues. V lost 1 base, J lost 9 bases, and 10 bases lay in between. CDR3 DNA sequence: TGCAGTGCTAGAGGAGTAAAGGGTGAGCAGTTCTTC. Its protein is CSARGVKGEQFF.

This clonotype came up a few times. The chain joins TRBV20-1 to TRBJ2-1, with 7 positions matching TRBD2. Per germline, CDR1 DFQATT and CDR2 SNEGSKA (reference sequence). CDR3 length: 14 amino acids. The junction had 11 bases not matched to a gene; V was cut back by 4 bases and J by 8 bases. DNA for the CDR3: TGCAGTGCTATTATTGGCGGGGGAGAAGATGAGCAGTTCTTC. This sequence encodes CSAIIGGGEDEQFF.